The present entry profiles one TCR beta chain with its context. No antigen is known for it. With 4 bases clipped from V and 7 bases from J, the junction kept 6 bases outside the gene matches. The CDR3 totals 14 residues. Germline CDR1 SGHVS, CDR2 FNYEAQ. The data derive from a study of shared clonotypes between healthy human individuals. Points from the study as a whole: Generation of non-shared clonotypes was less probable than generation of clonotypes shared by all four donors. Memory subsets generally showed smaller estimated richness than naive subsets did. How much donors shared clonotypes was expected to be affected by sequencing depth. Sorted-subset sequencing was shown by rarefaction to be incomplete despite large depth.

Produced via immunoSEQ multiplex PCR; TCRdb's table is partial and in-frame only. The data hold roughly 2,300,000 clones, with about 90% observed a single time. The TCR comes from a man younger than 35 in good health. Some clones in this sample may be carry-over from other donors' samples. The chain carries TRBV7-6 and TRBJ2-7; 11 nucleotides line up with TRBD1. Sequences were obtained from naive CD4+ T cells from PBMCs. Indicated subset: CD45RA+ positively selected. In nucleotides, the CDR3 is TGTGCCAGCAGCTCTGGACAGGGGGCCCGGGAGCAGTACTTC. Its translation: CASSSGQGAREQYF.